The clone carrying this T cell receptor beta chain was found a few times. TCRdb's copy holds only in-frame clones and misses some; the assay was immunoSEQ multiplex PCR. Of about 220,000 clones in the sample, about 91% are singletons; the top ten hold 2% to 3%. This record comes from a study of blood T cell repertoires in COVID-19. Trimming removed 8 bases at V and 5 bases at J, with 12 bases between. The CDR3 covers 11 residues. Germline loops: CDR1 SQVTM, CDR2 ANQGSEA. Participants spanned ages about 18 to 95 years and resided in roughly 22 US areas. This chain joins TRBV29-1 and TRBJ2-5, with D possibly TRBD1 on 5 matching bases. This receptor was identified in a woman in her forties with acute COVID-19. Sequencing was done on a sample of PBMCs or T cells enriched from blood (not recorded which). In DNA form, the CDR3 reads TGCAGCCCCAGGGTTAGGGAGACCCAGTACTTC. Translating gives CSPRVRETQYF.